The 30 T cell receptor beta chains given below trace back to one sample, sequenced in a study of Ad26.COV2.S vaccination and SARS-CoV-2 variants. The protocol was immunoSEQ multiplex PCR, while the TCRdb copy is restricted to in-frame clones and leaves out a portion. The sample has approximately 150,000 clones, approximately 90% seen once. This specimen consisted of peripheral blood, obtained after recovery from COVID-19. These receptors came from a human donor who had recovered from COVID-19.

The chain has TRBV19 and TRBJ2-1; 12 nucleotides line up with TRBD2. This CDR3 has 17 amino acids. Trimming took 1 base from V and 1 from J; bases not matched to a gene: 2. The germline CDR1 and CDR2 sequences are LNHDA and SQIVND (reference sequence). CDR3 bases: TGTGCCAGTAGTATAGGTACTAGCGGGGGGTCCTACAATGAGCAGTTCTTC. Protein: CASSIGTSGGSYNEQFF.

The rearrangement links TRBV24-1 to TRBJ1-2; the match to TRBD1 covers 7 bases. The CDR3 spans 12 residues. V dropped 9 bases and J dropped 2; count of bases not matched to a gene: 2. The germline gives CDR1 KGHDR, CDR2 SFDVKD. DNA of the CDR3: TGTGCCACCGAGGACAGGAACTATGGCTACACCTTC. As protein: CATEDRNYGYTF.

This clone was seen ten or more times. The genes are TRBV14 and TRBJ1-2; D remains unclear. V was cut by 0 bases and J by 8 bases, with 4 bases left in between. This CDR3 contains 11 residues. CDR1 is SGHDN and CDR2 is FVKESK in the germline V gene. DNA for the CDR3: TGTGCCAGCAGCCAAGAAGGCGGCTACACCTTC. Residues: CASSQEGGYTF.

The chain joins TRBV5-6 to TRBJ1-6, with 8 nucleotides matching TRBD1. From germline, CDR1 is SGHDT and CDR2 YYEEEE. This CDR3 comprises 15 residues. Unmatched junction bases numbered 7, after V lost 6 bases and J lost 5 bases. Here the CDR3 DNA reads TGTGCCAGCACCGTATTGGACAGGGATAATTCACCCCTCCACTTT. This gives the protein CASTVLDRDNSPLHF.

The chain carries TRBV3-1 (or the pseudogene TRBV3-2) and TRBJ2-3; D possibly corresponds to TRBD1 (6 bases). Germline lookup yields CDR1 LGHDT and CDR2 YNNKEL (reference sequence). This CDR3 has 16 residues. The ends were cut back, 4 bases at V and 7 bases at J, with 21 bases in the middle. Written as DNA, the CDR3 is TGTGCCAGCAGCCCACACAGGGTTGATTGGGAGCATACGCAGTATTTT. This codes for CASSPHRVDWEHTQYF.

J is TRBJ1-1 and V is TRBV5-1; unclear D gene. The ends were cut back, 0 bases at V and 4 bases at J, with 4 bases in the middle. The CDR3 consists of 12 residues. Germline-derived CDR1 and CDR2 are SGHRS and YFSETQ. The DNA for the CDR3 is TGCGCCAGCAGCTTGGATCCCACTGAAGCTTTCTTT. As protein: CASSLDPTEAFF.

The rearrangement links TRBV19 to TRBJ1-5; 7 nucleotides match TRBD1. V lost 9 bases to trimming and J lost 5 bases; unmatched junction nucleotides: 10. Germline values: CDR1 LNHDA, CDR2 SQIVND (reference sequence). CDR3 size: 14 residues. The DNA for the CDR3 is TGTGCCAGCAGACTGACAGGGATATATCAGCCCCAGCATTTT. Translating gives CASRLTGIYQPQHF.

CDR3 coding DNA: TGTGCCAGCAGCTTAGCACTAGCGGCCCTACACAATGAGCAGTTCTTC. It translates to CASSLALAALHNEQFF. This sequence joins TRBV7-9 and TRBJ2-1, with 8 bases fitting TRBD2. Trimming took 0 bases from V and 5 from J; bases not matched to a gene: 6. The length of the CDR3 is 16 residues. Per the germline V gene, CDR1 is SEHNR and CDR2 is FQNEAQ (reference sequence).

The chain combines TRBV19 with TRBJ2-3, with D possibly being TRBD1 (5 bases). The germline V gene has CDR1 LNHDA and CDR2 SQIVND (reference sequence). The CDR3 runs 15 residues. V lost 3 bases and J lost 4, with 14 bases in between. DNA for the CDR3: TGTGCCAGTAGTATCGGCACAGGTTCGGCAGATACGCAGTATTTT. Translating gives CASSIGTGSADTQYF.

The chain carries TRBV25-1 and TRBJ1-2, with unresolved D. Germline V gene lookup returns CDR1 MGHDK and CDR2 SYGVNS. The CDR3 has 14 amino acids. The ends were cut back, 4 bases at V and 3 bases at J, with 12 bases in the middle. The CDR3 spells CASSGSDGYYGYTF. The CDR3 nucleotides are TGTGCCAGCAGTGGGTCCGACGGATACTATGGCTACACCTTC.

The chain links TRBV2 to TRBJ2-7; perhaps TRBD1 as D (6 bases). CDR1 and CDR2 from the germline V gene are SNHLY and FYNNEI. This CDR3 spans 12 amino acids. V lost 10 bases, J lost 6 bases, and 16 bases lay in between. The CDR3 reads CATEEQGGEQYF. The CDR3 DNA sequence: TGTGCCACCGAGGAACAGGGTGGCGAGCAGTACTTC.

This clone was picked up one time. This sequence joins TRBV27 and TRBJ1-5, with D unclear. CDR3 length: 13 residues. V was clipped by 2 bases and J by 6 bases, with 8 bases between them. Per the germline V gene, CDR1 is MNHEY and CDR2 is SMNVEV (reference sequence). CDR3 region: CASSLTRVQPQHF. CDR3 coding DNA: TGTGCCAGCAGTTTAACACGGGTTCAGCCCCAGCATTTT.

The chain carries TRBV4-1 and TRBJ1-6; D perhaps matches TRBD1 (5 bases). The CDR3 covers 17 residues. CDR1 is MGHRA, CDR2 YSYEKL, per germline. The V gene lost 2 bases and the J gene lost 5 bases, with 16 bases spanning the gap. The DNA of the CDR3 is TGCGCCAGCAGCCAAAAAAGACATGGACAAAATAATTCACCCCTCCACTTT. Its translation: CASSQKRHGQNNSPLHF.

The chain employs TRBV7-8 and TRBJ2-2; D remains ambiguous. The germline CDR1 and CDR2 sequences are SGHVS and FQNEAQ. The CDR3 contains 13 residues. Trimming took off 5 bases at V and 5 bases at J, with 9 bases between the two ends. CDR3 coding DNA: TGTGCCAGCAGCGGCGCAGCGACCGGGGAGCTGTTTTTT. Residues: CASSGAATGELFF.

As concerns this clone: Other DNA sequences in the sample encode the same CDR3. V gene TRBV5-1 combines with J gene TRBJ1-1; unclear D gene. V lost 0 bases and J 1 base, leaving 4 bases between the germline ends. The CDR3 has 13 residues. Germline CDR1 and CDR2: SGHRS and YFSETQ. CDR3 nucleotide sequence: TGCGCCAGCAGCTTGGGCGGGAACACTGAAGCTTTCTTT. Residues: CASSLGGNTEAFF.

The chain combines TRBV30 with TRBJ2-2, with D maybe TRBD1 (5 bases). The germline CDR1 and CDR2 sequences are GTSNPN and SVGIG (reference sequence). The CDR3 sequence is 14 residues long. Trimming cost V 4 bases and J 5 bases, with 14 bases left between them. In nucleotides, the CDR3 is TGTGCCTGGACCCAAGGGGCCGGGACCGGGGAGCTGTTTTTT. This gives the protein CAWTQGAGTGELFF.

CDR3 bases: TGCAGCGTTGTCGTTCAGGGGAAGGTTGGTGGCTACACCTTC. This translates into CSVVVQGKVGGYTF. This chain links TRBV29-1 with TRBJ1-2; D possibly corresponds to TRBD1 (6 bases). Trimming stripped 4 bases from V and 7 bases from J, with 19 bases between. The CDR3 runs 14 residues. Germline V gene lookup returns CDR1 SQVTM and CDR2 ANQGSEA.

The chain has TRBV2 and TRBJ1-1, with D unclear. Germline lookup yields CDR1 SNHLY and CDR2 FYNNEI. Trimming cost V 4 bases and J 1 base, with 10 bases left between them. The CDR3 consists of 14 residues. The CDR3 is CASSVWVQNTEAFF. For the CDR3, the DNA is TGTGCCAGCAGTGTTTGGGTGCAGAACACTGAAGCTTTCTTT. The full variable domain, its missing parts supplied by reference TRBV2 and TRBJ1-1, is EPEVTQTPSHQVTQMGQEVILRCVPISNHLYFYWYRQILGQKVEFLVSFYNNEISEKSEIFDDQFSVERPDGSNFTLKIRSTKLEDSAMYFCASSVWVQNTEAFFGQGTRLTVV.

The chain combines TRBV6-5 with TRBJ1-6; 9 positions agree with TRBD1. This CDR3 region has 13 residues. Germline V gene sequence: CDR1 MNHEY, CDR2 SVGAGI. The ends lost 8 bases at V and 10 bases at J; junction bases unmatched: 6. CDR3 bases: TGTGCCAGCCGGGACAGGGTAGGGTCACCCCTCCACTTT. This encodes CASRDRVGSPLHF.

The J gene is TRBJ2-1, the V gene TRBV6-5; D is uncertain. Germline-derived CDR1 and CDR2 are MNHEY and SVGAGI. The ends were cut back, 6 bases at V and 0 bases at J, with 6 bases in the middle. The CDR3 is 13 residues long. The CDR3: CASRKSSYNEQFF. CDR3 coding DNA: TGTGCCAGCAGGAAAAGCTCCTACAATGAGCAGTTCTTC.

The chain has TRBV5-1 and TRBJ2-7; D ambiguous. V dropped 4 bases and J dropped 1 base, with 9 bases sitting between them. Germline-derived CDR1 and CDR2 are SGHRS and YFSETQ. There are 13 residues in the CDR3. CDR3 nucleotide sequence: TGCGCCAGCAGCACCGACCCTTCCTACGAGCAGTACTTC. It encodes CASSTDPSYEQYF.

This clone is a singleton in its sample. The chain combines TRBV4-3 with TRBJ2-6; D is perhaps TRBD1 (6 bases). This CDR3 has 19 residues. The germline V gene has CDR1 LGHNA and CDR2 YSLEER. The V end lost 4 bases, the J end lost 4 bases, and 23 bases lay between the germline ends. The CDR3 sequence is CASSLTGSAIKAGANVLTF. CDR3 in DNA: TGCGCCAGCAGCCTTACAGGGTCGGCGATTAAGGCGGGGGCCAACGTCCTGACTTTC.

This clone was recorded a few times. The chain joins TRBV5-5 to TRBJ1-3, with a tentative D call TRBD1 (6 bases). Germline values: CDR1 SGHKS, CDR2 YYEKEE (reference sequence). The CDR3 has 14 residues. The V and J ends lost 4 bases and 2 bases respectively, with 10 bases between them. The CDR3, as DNA: TGTGCCAGCAGCGCAACAGGGACTGGAAACACCATATATTTT. Protein sequence: CASSATGTGNTIYF.

The V and J genes are TRBV6-2 or TRBV6-3 and TRBJ2-7; 12 bases are a match to TRBD1. V lost 4 bases and J lost 4; bases outside the gene matches: 5. The CDR3 extends over 15 amino acids. Germline V lookup: CDR1 MNHEY, CDR2 SVGEGT. In DNA form, the CDR3 reads TGTGCCAGCAGTTCCGGGACAGGGGGCGCGTACGAGCAGTACTTC. It encodes CASSSGTGGAYEQYF.

The J gene is TRBJ1-5, the V gene TRBV19; 8 bases are a match to TRBD1. With 4 bases clipped from V and 4 bases from J, the junction kept 3 bases outside the gene matches. Germline V lookup: CDR1 LNHDA, CDR2 SQIVND (reference sequence). This CDR3 contains 14 residues. The CDR3 loop is CASSTGQDNQPQHF. The CDR3 DNA is TGTGCCAGTAGTACGGGACAGGATAATCAGCCCCAGCATTTT.

The rearrangement uses TRBV20-1 and TRBJ1-5; D is uncertain. The CDR3 runs to 9 residues. The germline gives CDR1 DFQATT, CDR2 SNEGSKA (reference sequence). The CDR3, as DNA: TGCAGGGAGGGTCAGCCCCAGCATTTT. It codes for CREGQPQHF.

The chain combines TRBV6-6 with TRBJ1-4; TRBD1 is a possible D gene (5 bases). Germline V gene sequence: CDR1 MNHNY, CDR2 SVGAGI (reference sequence). V lost 4 bases and J 7 bases, leaving 16 bases between the germline ends. The CDR3 has 15 amino acids. The CDR3 coding sequence is TGTGCCAGCAGTTCTTCCTCCGGGGCGGGTGAAAAACTGTTTTTT. Protein sequence: CASSSSSGAGEKLFF.

J is TRBJ2-5 and V is TRBV19; D tentatively fits TRBD1 or TRBD2 (5 bases each). Germline V gives CDR1 LNHDA, CDR2 SQIVND (reference sequence). The CDR3 contains 11 residues. The ends were cut back, 6 bases at V and 7 bases at J, with 9 bases in the middle. The CDR3 spells CASRGAGTQYF. The CDR3 DNA reads as TGTGCCAGTAGAGGGGCGGGGACCCAGTACTTC.

In this sample, this clone turned up once. The sample holds other DNA sequences that translate to the same CDR3. The CDR3 sequence: CASSLVGANVLTF. CDR3 sequence (DNA): TGTGCCAGCAGTTTGGTTGGGGCCAACGTCCTGACTTTC. V usage is TRBV27 and J usage is TRBJ2-6, with D unclear. The germline V and J ends were trimmed by 3 bases and 3 bases, with 3 bases remaining between them. This CDR3 comprises 13 residues. Germline values: CDR1 MNHEY, CDR2 SMNVEV (reference sequence).

The chain combines TRBV5-5 with TRBJ1-2; D is perhaps TRBD1 (6 bases). V lost 4 bases, J lost 1 base, and 8 bases lay in between. Germline loops: CDR1 SGHKS, CDR2 YYEKEE (reference sequence). This CDR3 region has 13 residues. CDR3 residues: CASSPDSNYGYTF. The CDR3 DNA follows: TGTGCCAGCAGCCCGGACAGTAACTATGGCTACACCTTC.